This TCR beta chain stems from a study of blood T cell repertoires in COVID-19. This CDR3 has 14 residues. Germline V gene data show CDR1 as LNHDA and CDR2 as SQIVND (reference sequence). Trimming took 6 bases from V and 5 from J; bases not matched to a gene: 7. The assay was immunoSEQ multiplex PCR, and TCRdb's table has in-frame clones only and misses some. This table holds a few hundred thousand clones, more than 75% found once. Source material: PBMCs or T cells enriched from blood (not recorded which). The sequence derives from a woman in her late teens or twenties who had recovered from COVID-19. V is TRBV19 and J is TRBJ2-3; 8 bases match TRBD1. CDR3 in amino acids: CASRLGQGRDTQYF. For the CDR3, the DNA is TGTGCCAGTAGGCTAGGACAGGGTAGAGATACGCAGTATTTT.